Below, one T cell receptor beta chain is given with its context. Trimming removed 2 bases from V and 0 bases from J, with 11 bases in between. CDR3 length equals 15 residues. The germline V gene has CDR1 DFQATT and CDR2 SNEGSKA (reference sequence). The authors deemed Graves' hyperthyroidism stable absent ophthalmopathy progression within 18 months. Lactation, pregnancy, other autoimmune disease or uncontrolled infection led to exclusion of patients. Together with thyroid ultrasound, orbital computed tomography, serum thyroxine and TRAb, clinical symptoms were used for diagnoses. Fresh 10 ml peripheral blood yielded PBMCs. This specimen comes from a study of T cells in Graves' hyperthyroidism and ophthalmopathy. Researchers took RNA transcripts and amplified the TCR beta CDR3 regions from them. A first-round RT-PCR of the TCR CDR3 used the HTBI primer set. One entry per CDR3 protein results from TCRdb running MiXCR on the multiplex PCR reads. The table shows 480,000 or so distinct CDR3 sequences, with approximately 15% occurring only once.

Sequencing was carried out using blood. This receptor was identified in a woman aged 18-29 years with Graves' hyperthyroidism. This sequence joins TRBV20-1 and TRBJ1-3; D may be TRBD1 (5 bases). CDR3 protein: CSARIGTRSGNTIYF. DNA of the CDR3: TGCAGTGCTAGAATCGGGACCCGCTCTGGAAACACCATATATTTT.